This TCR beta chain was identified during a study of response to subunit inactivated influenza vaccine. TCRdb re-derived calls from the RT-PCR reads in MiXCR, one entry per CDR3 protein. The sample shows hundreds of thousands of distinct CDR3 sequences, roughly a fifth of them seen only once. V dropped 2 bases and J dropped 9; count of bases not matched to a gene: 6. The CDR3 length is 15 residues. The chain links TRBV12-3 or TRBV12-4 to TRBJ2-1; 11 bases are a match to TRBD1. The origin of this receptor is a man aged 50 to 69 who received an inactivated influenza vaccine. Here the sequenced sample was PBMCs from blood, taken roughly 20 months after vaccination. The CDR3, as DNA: TGTGCCAGCAGTTTATTGGGACAGGGGGGGTCTGAGCAGTTCTTC. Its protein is CASSLLGQGGSEQFF.